The 17 T cell receptor beta chains in this list originate from one sample, sequenced in a study of blood T cells in healthy people across ages. The use of a sample-barcoded 5' primer and a J-beta primer mix characterized a second PCR of 7 to 11 cycles. TCRdb processed the 5' RACE reads anew with MiXCR; each CDR3 protein has one entry. The table shows about 290,000 distinct CDR3 sequences, with roughly 26% occurring only once. Source material: blood. The receptor set was obtained from a woman in her seventies in good health.

This clonotype has more than one count but fewer than ten. The chain joins TRBV25-1 to TRBJ2-5; TRBD2 matches at 7 bases. Judging by the DNA end, TRBJ2-1 fits better; the J call may be wrong. CDR1 is MGHDK and CDR2 is SYGVNS in the germline V gene. The CDR3 sequence is 15 residues long. CDR3 sequence: CASSEPGGLSNEQFF. The DNA for the CDR3 is TGTGCCAGCAGTGAACCGGGAGGATTGAGTAATGAGCAGTTCTTC.

The chain combines TRBV15 with TRBJ1-2; D not certain. Germline V gene data show CDR1 as LNHNV and CDR2 as YYDKDF (reference sequence). CDR3 length: 15 amino acids. V shed 0 bases and J shed 5 bases, with 13 bases lying between them. CDR3 sequence: CATSRDLPLSYGYTF. The CDR3 DNA is TGTGCCACCAGCAGAGATCTCCCCCTTTCTTATGGCTACACCTTC. Using reference TRBV15 and TRBJ1-2 for the parts outside the CDR3, the full variable domain is DAMVIQNPRYQVTQFGKPVTLSCSQTLNHNVMYWYQQKSSQAPKLLFHYYDKDFNNEADTPDNFQSRRPNTSFCFLDIRSPGLGDTAMYLCATSRDLPLSYGYTFGSGTRLTVV.

This chain uses TRBV6-4 with TRBJ2-1; 9 nucleotides align to TRBD2. This CDR3 has 15 amino acids. Germline-derived CDR1 and CDR2 are MRHNA and SNTAGT. V dropped 0 bases and J dropped 3; count of bases not matched to a gene: 0. DNA of the CDR3: TGTGCCAGCAGTGACTCACTAGCGGGCTACAATGAGCAGTTCTTC. It translates to CASSDSLAGYNEQFF.

This clonotype was recorded a few times. The rearrangement joins TRBV5-5 to TRBJ2-3; 7 bases are a match to TRBD1. The CDR3 runs to 14 residues. CDR1 SGHKS and CDR2 YYEKEE come from the germline V gene (reference sequence). Unmatched junction bases numbered 7, after V lost 7 bases and J lost 2 bases. The CDR3 is CASYQGDITDTQYF. For the CDR3, the DNA is TGTGCCAGCTACCAGGGGGATATCACAGATACGCAGTATTTT.

This clonotype has just a few counts. This chain connects TRBV20-1 to TRBJ2-2, with D hard to call. Germline assignment: CDR1 DFQATT and CDR2 SNEGSKA (reference sequence). This CDR3 has 12 residues. V lost 6 bases and J lost 6, with 11 bases in between. CDR3 sequence: CSAEAVSGELFF. CDR3 DNA sequence: TGCAGTGCCGAAGCTGTCTCCGGGGAGCTGTTTTTT.

The chain is built from TRBV20-1 and TRBJ2-5, with 9 bases that match TRBD2. The CDR3 is 16 residues long. With V trimmed by 5 bases and J by 1 base, 11 bases remained unmatched. CDR1 and CDR2 (germline): DFQATT, SNEGSKA (reference sequence). DNA of the CDR3: TGCAGTGCTCTCCCAGGACTAGCGACATCCCAAGAGACCCAGTACTTC. Encoded protein: CSALPGLATSQETQYF.

At least ten counts were recorded for this clonotype. The chain employs TRBV9 and TRBJ2-3, with D possibly matching TRBD2 (6 bases). The CDR3 length is 16 residues. Per the germline V gene, CDR1 is SGDLS and CDR2 is YYNGEE. Trimming cost V 4 bases and J 2 bases, with 17 bases left between them. The chain's CDR3 is CASSQGDSGPTDTQYF. For the CDR3, the DNA is TGTGCCAGCAGCCAAGGGGATAGCGGACCCACAGATACGCAGTATTTT.

This clonotype has ten or more counts. The chain links TRBV28 to TRBJ2-1; 9 nucleotides match TRBD2. Looked up from germline, CDR1 is MDHEN and CDR2 is SYDVKM. CDR3 length: 15 residues. V was pared by 6 bases and J by 0 bases, with 3 bases of the junction left unmatched. For the CDR3, the DNA is TGTGCCAGCAGCTTAGCGGGAGCCTCCTACAATGAGCAGTTCTTC. Translating it yields CASSLAGASYNEQFF.

Details on this clonotype: The junction departs from germline at one end; a sequencing error may be responsible. V is TRBV5-6 and J is TRBJ2-4; D call uncertain. This CDR3 region has 15 residues. The germline V gene has CDR1 SGHDT and CDR2 YYEEEE. CDR3 bases: TGTGCCAGCAGCTTCGGCCAGGTAGCCAAAAACATTCAGCACTTC. This gives the protein CASSFGQVAKNIQHF.

This clonotype was seen a handful of times. The V and J genes are TRBV7-9 and TRBJ1-4; 8 positions agree with TRBD1. Germline loops: CDR1 SEHNR, CDR2 FQNEAQ (reference sequence). CDR3 length: 14 amino acids. V was clipped by 4 bases and J by 6 bases; unmatched bases: 4. The CDR3 sequence is CASSSDRGYEKLFF. DNA of the CDR3: TGTGCCAGCAGCTCCGACAGGGGATATGAAAAACTGTTTTTT.

V usage is TRBV7-2 and J usage is TRBJ1-2, with a possible D match to TRBD1 (5 bases). Trimming removed 7 bases from V and 4 bases from J, with 13 bases in between. The CDR3 length is 13 residues. Germline loops: CDR1 SGHTA, CDR2 FQGNSA. CDR3 loop: CASTPAGGYGYTF. The CDR3 DNA sequence: TGTGCCAGCACCCCGGCCGGGGGCTATGGCTACACCTTC.

This clonotype was observed a handful of times. The genes are TRBV5-1 and TRBJ1-1; D not certain. CDR1 SGHRS and CDR2 YFSETQ come from the germline V gene. The CDR3 has 14 amino acids. Trimming left V 3 bases short and J 7 bases short, with 16 bases between. CDR3 loop: CASSSTSVGDEAFF. Here the CDR3 DNA reads TGCGCCAGCAGCTCGACATCCGTTGGCGATGAAGCTTTCTTT.

This clonotype was observed at least ten times. The chain combines TRBV28 with TRBJ1-5, with 7 bases fitting TRBD1. Germline values: CDR1 MDHEN, CDR2 SYDVKM. With V trimmed by 3 bases and J by 2 bases, 4 bases remained unmatched. The CDR3 has 15 residues. The DNA for the CDR3 is TGTGCCAGCAGTTTGGCAGGGGGAGGCAATCAGCCCCAGCATTTT. Translating gives CASSLAGGGNQPQHF.

This rearrangement joins TRBV28 to TRBJ1-2; D is undetermined. The CDR3 is made up of 12 amino acids. V was shortened by 3 bases and J by 7 bases, with 9 bases between the two germline ends. Germline V CDR1 and CDR2: MDHEN, SYDVKM. The CDR3 region is CASSFAGSGYTF. The CDR3, as DNA: TGTGCCAGCAGTTTTGCAGGCAGTGGCTACACCTTC.

This clonotype was detected a few times. This chain uses TRBV6-2 or TRBV6-3 with TRBJ1-1, with D uncertain. This CDR3 spans 12 amino acids. V was shortened by 11 bases and J by 4 bases, with 14 bases between the two germline ends. The germline gives CDR1 MNHEY, CDR2 SVGEGT. CDR3: CAVRRESTEAFF. The CDR3 DNA is TGTGCCGTCCGTAGGGAGAGCACTGAAGCTTTCTTT.

CDR3 sequence (DNA): TGCAGTGCTAGTCCCGGGCTGGGTGGCTACACCTTC. It yields the protein CSASPGLGGYTF. V and J are TRBV20-1 and TRBJ1-2; D ambiguous. There are 12 residues in the CDR3. Per the germline V gene, CDR1 is DFQATT and CDR2 is SNEGSKA (reference sequence). The V and J ends lost 3 bases and 7 bases respectively, with 12 bases between them.

The J gene is TRBJ2-1, the V gene TRBV20-1, with D perhaps TRBD2 (5 bases). Per the germline V gene, CDR1 is DFQATT and CDR2 is SNEGSKA (reference sequence). The CDR3 loop spans 15 amino acids. The V and J ends lost 0 bases and 7 bases respectively, with 16 bases between them. The CDR3: CSARDALESINEQFF. DNA of the CDR3: TGCAGTGCTAGAGATGCACTAGAGTCCATAAATGAGCAGTTCTTC.